A few counts support the clone carrying this T cell receptor (beta chain). What it binds is unknown. RNA extraction and reverse transcription yielded cDNA as sequencing template. TCRdb's copy holds only in-frame clones and misses some; the assay was immunoSEQ multiplex PCR. Among 55,000 to 65,000 clones listed, around 44% were seen once. These data originate in a study of CD8+ T cells in alopecia areata. General study points: Scalp sequencing captures resident alphabeta T cells of normal skin too.

Peripheral blood samples and lesional scalp punch biopsies were obtained from alopecia areata patients. Germline lookup yields CDR1 LNHDA and CDR2 SQIVND (reference sequence). Deletions cut 6 bases from V and 4 bases from J, with 13 bases between. The CDR3 has 14 amino acids. The specimen sequenced was NKG2D-low CD8+ T cells sorted from blood. The sequence came from a human donor with alopecia areata. The rearrangement joins TRBV19 to TRBJ1-5; D might be TRBD1 (6 bases). For the CDR3, the DNA is TGTGCCAGTAGGCTGGACAGCGATAATCAGCCCCAGCATTTT. This sequence encodes CASRLDSDNQPQHF.